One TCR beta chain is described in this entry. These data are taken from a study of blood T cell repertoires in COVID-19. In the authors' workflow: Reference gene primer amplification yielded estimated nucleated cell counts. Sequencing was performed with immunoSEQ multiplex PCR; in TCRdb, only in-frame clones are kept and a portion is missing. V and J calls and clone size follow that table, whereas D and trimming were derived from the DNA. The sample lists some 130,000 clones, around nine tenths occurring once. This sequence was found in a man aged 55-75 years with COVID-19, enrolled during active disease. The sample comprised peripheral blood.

CDR3 nucleotide sequence: TGTGCCACCAGTGATTTCCTTCTGACGGGGAACACCGGGGAGCTGTTTTTT. This gives the protein CATSDFLLTGNTGELFF. This chain uses TRBV24-1 with TRBJ2-2; D gene uncertain. CDR3 length: 17 amino acids. Germline CDR1 is KGHDR and CDR2 is SFDVKD. V lost 1 base and J 1 base, leaving 12 bases between the germline ends.